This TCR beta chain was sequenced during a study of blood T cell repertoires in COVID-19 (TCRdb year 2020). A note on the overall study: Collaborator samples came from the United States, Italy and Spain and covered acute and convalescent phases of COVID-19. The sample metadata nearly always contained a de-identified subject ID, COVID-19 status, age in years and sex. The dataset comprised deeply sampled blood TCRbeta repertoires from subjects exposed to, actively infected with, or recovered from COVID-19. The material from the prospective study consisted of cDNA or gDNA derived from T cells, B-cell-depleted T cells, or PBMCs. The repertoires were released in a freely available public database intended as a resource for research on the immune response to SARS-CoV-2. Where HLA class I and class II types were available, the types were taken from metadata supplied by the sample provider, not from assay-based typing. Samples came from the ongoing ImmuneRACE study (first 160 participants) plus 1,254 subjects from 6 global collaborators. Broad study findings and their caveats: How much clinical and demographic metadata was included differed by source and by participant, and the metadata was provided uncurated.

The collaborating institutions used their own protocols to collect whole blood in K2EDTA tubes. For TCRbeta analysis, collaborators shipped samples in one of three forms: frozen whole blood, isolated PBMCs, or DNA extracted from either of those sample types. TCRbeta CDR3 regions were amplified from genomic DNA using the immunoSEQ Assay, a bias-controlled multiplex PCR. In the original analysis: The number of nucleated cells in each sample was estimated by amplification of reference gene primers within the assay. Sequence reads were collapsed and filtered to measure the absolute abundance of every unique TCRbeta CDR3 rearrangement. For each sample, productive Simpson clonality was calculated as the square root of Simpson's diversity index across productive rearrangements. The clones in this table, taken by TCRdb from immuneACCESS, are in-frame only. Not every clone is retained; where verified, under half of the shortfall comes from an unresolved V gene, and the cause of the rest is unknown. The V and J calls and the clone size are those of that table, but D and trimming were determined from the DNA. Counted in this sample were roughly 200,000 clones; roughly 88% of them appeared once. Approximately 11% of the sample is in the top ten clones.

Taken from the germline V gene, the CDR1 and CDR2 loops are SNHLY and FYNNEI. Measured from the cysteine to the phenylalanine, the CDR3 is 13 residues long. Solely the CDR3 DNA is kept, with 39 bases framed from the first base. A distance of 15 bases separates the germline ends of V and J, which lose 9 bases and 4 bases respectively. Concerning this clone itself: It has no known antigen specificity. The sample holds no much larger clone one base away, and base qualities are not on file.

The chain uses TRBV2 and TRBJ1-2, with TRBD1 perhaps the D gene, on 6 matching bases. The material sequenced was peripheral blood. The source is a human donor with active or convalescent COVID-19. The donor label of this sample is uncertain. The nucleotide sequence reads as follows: TGTGCCAGTAGAGGGGGTCAGGGCTATGGCTACACCTTC. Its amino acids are CASRGGQGYGYTF.